Included here is one T cell receptor (beta chain) sequence, with context. What it recognizes is unknown. These data come from a study of T cells expressing NK-cell markers. At the level of the study: The study drew TCR beta repertoires from sorted CD3+CD56+NKG2C+, CD3+CD56+NKG2C- and CD3+CD56-NKG2C+ T cells. In the group of eight sequenced donors, seven were HCMV-seropositive and one was seronegative. Broader study findings: Similarly, these clonotypes led the CD3+CD56-NKG2C+ fraction as well in a few donors. The HCMV specificity of the expanded NKG2C+ T cell clones stayed unresolved.

After re-calling the 5' RACE reads, TCRdb lists one entry per CDR3 protein, DNA absent. Its table records about 180,000 distinct CDR3 sequences. The CDR3 length is 14 residues. CDR1 MNHEY and CDR2 SVGAGI come from the germline V gene. The sequencing sample was made of blood T cells: a sorted CD56 or NKG2C T cell subset, CD4+ or CD8+ T cells, or bulk PBMC T cells (not recorded which). This TCR was sampled from a woman aged 18 to 69 in good health. V and J are TRBV6-5 and TRBJ2-1; TCRdb's D gene call, TRBD2, goes unchecked for lack of DNA. CDR3 amino acids: CASSYYKGPGEQFF.